This T cell receptor beta chain is drawn from a study of T cells in Graves' hyperthyroidism and ophthalmopathy. Whole-study findings and limits: Ophthalmopathy got predicted by the model a median approximately 6 months before its onset.

In this sample, this clonotype turned up many times. No antigen is known for it. Amplified TCR beta CDR3 regions came from RNA transcripts. With the HTBI primer set, the TCR CDR3 went through a first round of RT-PCR. TCRdb ran MiXCR on the multiplex PCR reads and lists one entry per CDR3 protein. The table has approximately 330,000 distinct CDR3 sequences, under 25% seen once. Sequencing was performed on blood. The sequence came from a woman in her 50s with Graves' hyperthyroidism.

CDR3 protein: CASSQARTGGTGELFF. CDR3 sequence (DNA): TGTGCCAGCAGCCAAGCCCGGACAGGGGGTACCGGGGAGCTGTTTTTT. The chain recombines TRBV3-1 with TRBJ2-2; 10 nucleotides agree with TRBD1. The CDR3 sequence is 16 residues long. Germline values: CDR1 LGHDT, CDR2 YNNKEL (reference sequence). V dropped 1 base and J dropped 5; count of bases not matched to a gene: 4.